Included here is one T cell receptor (beta chain) sequence, with context. The antigen is unknown. The sample originates from a study of blood T cells in healthy people across ages. Overall study findings and caveats: A strong correlation was found between TCR beta diversity and the percentage of naive T cells.

Combining a sample-barcoded 5' primer with a J-beta primer mix, a second PCR ran for 7 to 11 cycles. TCRdb redid the calling of the 5' RACE reads with MiXCR, one entry per CDR3 protein. In the table there are 1.5 million to 2 million distinct CDR3 sequences, 30% to 40% of which are singletons. Germline CDR1 and CDR2: SGHTA and FQGNSA. CDR3 length: 15 amino acids. Trimming cost V 3 bases and J 2 bases, with 11 bases left between them. Staff drew approximately 9.1 milliliters of peripheral blood from each donor. The sample consisted of blood. The clonotype was recovered from a human donor in good health. The V and J genes are TRBV7-2 and TRBJ2-1; perhaps D is TRBD1 or TRBD2 (5 bases each). CDR3 nucleotide sequence: TGTGCCAGCAGCTTTTCGGGGCCTACCTACAATGAGCAGTTCTTC. Its protein product is CASSFSGPTYNEQFF.